This TCR beta chain was sequenced in a study of T cell responses to AZD1222 COVID-19 vaccine listed by TCRdb under 2021. Regarding the complete study: AZD1222 recipients given second doses at about 4 weeks or at about 12 weeks were pooled, since spike-specific TCR depth and breadth were not found to differ between the two schedules. A total of just over 230 trial participants underwent TCR sequencing, of whom about 210 had received two doses of AZD1222 and 26 had received two doses of the MenACWY control vaccine. Trial participants were enrolled by age into 18-55, 56-69 and 70-plus year subgroups, with approximately 150, 30 and 60 TCR-sequenced participants respectively. Paper-wide results and their limitations: The whole spike protein was spanned by vaccine-associated CD4 TCRs, and dominant responses were seen in regions 160-218 and 743-854. Conclusions about previously exposed vaccinees were limited because only six AZD1222 recipients were SARS-CoV-2 seropositive at baseline. Most participants were white British and females outnumbered males, and the authors suggested that clonal diversity may have been underestimated. A significant rise in spike-specific TCR breadth and depth was observed after two AZD1222 doses relative to day 0 and relative to MenACWY recipients. Epitopes outside the regions mutated in the B.1.351 and B.1.1.7 variants were reportedly recognized by nearly half of the unique spike-specific TCRs. The 56-69-year group was small, and its depth increase did not reach significance, likely because of low power. Because no day 14 peak-response samples were available, the repertoires could be characterized only after the peak T cell response.

The CDR3 regions of human TCRbeta chains were analyzed by immunosequencing. In the authors' own workflow: Repertoire TCRs were checked for matches against a reference library of SARS-CoV-2-specific TCRs that had been generated using the MIRA antigen-specificity platform. Breadth meant the fraction of unique TCRs that were SARS-CoV-2-associated, whereas depth meant the fraction of total T cells that were SARS-CoV-2-associated. Using the MIRA data, each spike-specific TCR was assigned both to the spike region to which the TCR was reactive and to a CD4 or CD8 class. Log10-transformed breadth and depth values were compared by one-way ANOVA with Sidak's multiple comparisons tests. TCRdb retrieved this table from immuneACCESS and kept in-frame rearrangements only. Not all clones are present; in checked studies, unresolved V genes account for under half, and no reason is known for the remainder. V and J calls and clone size follow that table, whereas D and trimming were derived from the DNA. A total of fewer than 110,000 clones appear in this sample, around nine tenths of them only once. The ten most abundant clones make up 22% of the sample.

The germline V gene (reference sequence) yields GTSNPN for CDR1 and SVGIG for CDR2. Between the V and J ends, shortened by 4 bases and 5 bases respectively, the junction contains 23 bases. The CDR3 holds 16 amino acids from the cysteine to the phenylalanine. Just the 48-base CDR3 DNA is kept, in frame starting at base 1. In the paper's terms, the time point label means: baseline before first vaccination. Vaccinee samples came from UK trials COV001 and COV002, including a single-blind randomized controlled phase 2/3 trial of AZD1222 (ChAdOx1 nCoV-19) in healthy adults. Trial participant PBMC samples were collected at day 0 and day 28 after the second dose for TCRbeta chain sequencing. As to this clone: Its antigen specificity is not known. No much larger clonotype is one base removed from it; base qualities were not supplied.

The rearrangement joined TRBV30 to TRBJ1-1; the D gene assignment is ambiguous. The sample consisted of peripheral blood, taken on day 0 of AZD1222 vaccination. The receptor was isolated from an adult in good health. The nucleotides read TGTGCCTGGAAAGGCCCCACGAAAGGGATGTATACTGAAGCTTTCTTT. Its translation reads: CAWKGPTKGMYTEAFF.